What follows are 14 T cell receptor beta chains derived from one specimen sequenced in a study of CXCR3-negative and CXCR3-positive naive CD8 T cells. UMI-labeled 5' RACE TRB cDNA libraries were prepared from the cells. TCRdb re-called the 5' RACE reads; every CDR3 protein appears as one record, without DNA. The table lists tens of thousands of distinct CDR3 sequences. Input material: naive CXCR3- CD8+ T cells from blood. As for subset: CD45RO-CCR7+CD27+CD95- naive CD8+ T cells lacking CXCR3 (TNR3-). The source is a human donor in good health. Some clones in this sample may be carry-over from other donors' samples.

The gene calls are TRBV21-1 and TRBJ1-1. TRBV21-1 is described as a pseudogene. The CDR3 is 12 amino acids. Here the CDR3 reads CASSKGDTEAFF.

CDR3 protein: CSVDAGTSGINEQFF. The rearrangement uses TRBV29-1 and TRBJ2-1; TCRdb calls TRBD2, which cannot be checked without DNA. Germline CDR1 reads SQVTM; CDR2 reads ANQGSEA. The CDR3 has 15 residues.

The chain couples TRBV29-1 to TRBJ1-3. The CDR3 consists of 17 residues. Germline V CDR1 and CDR2: SQVTM, ANQGSEA. CDR3 loop: CSVAGVGEAGSGNTIYF.

This chain uses TRBV27 with TRBJ2-7; the D call from TCRdb, TRBD1, cannot be confirmed without DNA. This CDR3 is 15 amino acids long. Germline V gene lookup returns CDR1 MNHEY and CDR2 SMNVEV (reference sequence). CDR3 loop: CASNPQGGASYEQYF.

The rearrangement uses TRBV11-2 and TRBJ1-1. Germline V CDR1 and CDR2: SGHAT, FQNNGV. This CDR3 comprises 16 residues. CDR3 protein: CASSLTPGTVGGEAFF.

The rearrangement joins TRBV28 to TRBJ2-7; lacking DNA, the TRBD1 call made by TCRdb goes unchecked. The CDR3 spans 14 residues. Germline V CDR1 and CDR2: MDHEN, SYDVKM. The chain's CDR3 is CASSTPLPGSEQYF.

The CDR3 loop is CATSRGPAVNEKLFF. This chain links TRBV15 with TRBJ1-4. CDR3 length: 15 residues. The V gene's germline CDR1 is LNHNV and CDR2 YYDKDF (reference sequence).

The V gene is TRBV6-2 or TRBV6-3, the J gene TRBJ2-1; the TCRdb D gene call, TRBD2, has no DNA to confirm it. Germline V gene lookup returns CDR1 MNHEY and CDR2 SVGEGT. The CDR3 contains 17 residues. The CDR3 spells CASSPSTSGGFYNEQFF.

V usage is TRBV7-8 and J usage is TRBJ2-4; TCRdb outputs TRBD1, but without DNA this stays unchecked. Germline CDR1 SGHVS, CDR2 FQNEAQ. CDR3 length equals 19 residues. The CDR3 reads CASSSARTGDTLAKNIQYF.

V usage is TRBV2 and J usage is TRBJ2-2. The germline V gene encodes CDR1 SNHLY and CDR2 FYNNEI. The CDR3 is 16 residues long. The CDR3 protein is CASSDVGVSGTGELFF.

This chain joins TRBV27 and TRBJ2-7; the D call of TRBD2 rests on TCRdb alone, since no DNA is present to check it. This CDR3 region has 14 residues. Germline V CDR1 and CDR2: MNHEY, SMNVEV (reference sequence). CDR3 in amino acids: CASSRDSLSYEQYF.

The gene calls are TRBV6-4 and TRBJ2-2; without DNA, the TCRdb call of TRBD1 cannot be checked. The germline gives CDR1 MRHNA, CDR2 SNTAGT. The CDR3 is 15 amino acids. CDR3 protein: CASSDSQGDTGELFF.

The gene calls are TRBV7-3 and TRBJ2-6; TCRdb reports TRBD1, a call that lacks DNA to check it against. CDR1 is SGHTA and CDR2 is FQGTGA in the germline V gene. This CDR3 comprises 15 residues. The CDR3 sequence: CASGQGASGANVLTF.

The chain is built from TRBV29-1 and TRBJ2-7; TCRdb reports TRBD1, a call that lacks DNA to check it against. There are 14 residues in the CDR3. Looked up from germline, CDR1 is SQVTM and CDR2 is ANQGSEA. CDR3 loop: CSVEFVGAEYEQYF.